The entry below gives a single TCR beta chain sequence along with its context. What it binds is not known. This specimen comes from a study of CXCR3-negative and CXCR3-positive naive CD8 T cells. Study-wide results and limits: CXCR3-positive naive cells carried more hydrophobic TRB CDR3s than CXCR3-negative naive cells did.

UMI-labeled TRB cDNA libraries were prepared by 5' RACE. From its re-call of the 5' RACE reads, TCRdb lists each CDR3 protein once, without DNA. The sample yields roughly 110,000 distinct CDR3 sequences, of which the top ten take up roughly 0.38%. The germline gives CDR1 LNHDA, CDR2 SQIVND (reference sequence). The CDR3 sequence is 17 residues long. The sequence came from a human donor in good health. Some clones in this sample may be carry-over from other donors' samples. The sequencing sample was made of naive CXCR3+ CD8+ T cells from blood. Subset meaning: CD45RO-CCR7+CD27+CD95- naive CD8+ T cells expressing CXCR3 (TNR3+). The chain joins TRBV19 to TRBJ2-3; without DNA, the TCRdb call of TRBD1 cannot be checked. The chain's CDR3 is CASSIVGTGGGTDTQYF.